This T cell receptor beta chain was identified during a study of T-cell reconstitution after alpha-beta-depleted transplantation in children. Whole-study results and caveats: About two months after transplant, alpha-beta T cells reportedly came from several hundred expanded graft clones. The main origin of T-cell counts and diversity one year after transplant was newly produced T cells. Elevated TCRbeta diversity at day 60 was traced, in some patients, to surviving recipient T cells and thymic progenitors.

CDR3 length equals 13 residues. The V segment lost 5 bases and the J segment 3 bases; nucleotides outside the gene matches: 3. Germline CDR1 SEHNR, CDR2 FQNEAQ (reference sequence). This clonotype was counted ten times or more. Its antigen is undetermined. Preparation of the TCRbeta library involved a method that used unique molecular identifiers. Each CDR3 protein gets one entry after TCRdb re-called the PCR reads with MiXCR. The sample has over 2,500 distinct CDR3 sequences; approximately 30% are singletons. The TCR was taken from a male patient between 2 and 10 years old who had a stem cell transplant for acute myeloid leukemia, so the T cells may come from the graft donor. This specimen was PBMCs, mostly from graft donor cells, taken 60 days after TCRalphabeta/CD19-depleted stem cell transplant. The chain has TRBV7-9 and TRBJ1-1; 7 bases are a match to TRBD1. CDR3 DNA: TGTGCCAGCAGCCACAGGGGTGACACTGAAGCTTTCTTT. This translates into CASSHRGDTEAFF.